This TCR beta chain is drawn from a study of T cell changes during pregnancy in multiple sclerosis. The CDR3 extends over 16 amino acids. Per the germline V gene, CDR1 is GTSNPN and CDR2 is SVGIG (reference sequence). With 2 bases removed from V and 3 bases from J, the gap between germline ends came to 16 bases. Libraries were prepared by immunoSEQ multiplex PCR; TCRdb keeps only in-frame clonotypes and omits some of them. Seen here are approximately 100,000 clones, approximately 92% observed once, and the top ten hold around 4%. Sequenced material: peripheral blood, taken in the first trimester of pregnancy. The receptor was derived from a female donor with multiple sclerosis, enrolled in a pregnancy study. V gene TRBV30 combines with J gene TRBJ1-4; possibly TRBD1 for D (5 bases). In DNA, the CDR3 is TGTGCCTGGAGTCCATTTCCGGGACTTTCTAATGAAAAACTGTTTTTT. Translated, it gives CAWSPFPGLSNEKLFF.